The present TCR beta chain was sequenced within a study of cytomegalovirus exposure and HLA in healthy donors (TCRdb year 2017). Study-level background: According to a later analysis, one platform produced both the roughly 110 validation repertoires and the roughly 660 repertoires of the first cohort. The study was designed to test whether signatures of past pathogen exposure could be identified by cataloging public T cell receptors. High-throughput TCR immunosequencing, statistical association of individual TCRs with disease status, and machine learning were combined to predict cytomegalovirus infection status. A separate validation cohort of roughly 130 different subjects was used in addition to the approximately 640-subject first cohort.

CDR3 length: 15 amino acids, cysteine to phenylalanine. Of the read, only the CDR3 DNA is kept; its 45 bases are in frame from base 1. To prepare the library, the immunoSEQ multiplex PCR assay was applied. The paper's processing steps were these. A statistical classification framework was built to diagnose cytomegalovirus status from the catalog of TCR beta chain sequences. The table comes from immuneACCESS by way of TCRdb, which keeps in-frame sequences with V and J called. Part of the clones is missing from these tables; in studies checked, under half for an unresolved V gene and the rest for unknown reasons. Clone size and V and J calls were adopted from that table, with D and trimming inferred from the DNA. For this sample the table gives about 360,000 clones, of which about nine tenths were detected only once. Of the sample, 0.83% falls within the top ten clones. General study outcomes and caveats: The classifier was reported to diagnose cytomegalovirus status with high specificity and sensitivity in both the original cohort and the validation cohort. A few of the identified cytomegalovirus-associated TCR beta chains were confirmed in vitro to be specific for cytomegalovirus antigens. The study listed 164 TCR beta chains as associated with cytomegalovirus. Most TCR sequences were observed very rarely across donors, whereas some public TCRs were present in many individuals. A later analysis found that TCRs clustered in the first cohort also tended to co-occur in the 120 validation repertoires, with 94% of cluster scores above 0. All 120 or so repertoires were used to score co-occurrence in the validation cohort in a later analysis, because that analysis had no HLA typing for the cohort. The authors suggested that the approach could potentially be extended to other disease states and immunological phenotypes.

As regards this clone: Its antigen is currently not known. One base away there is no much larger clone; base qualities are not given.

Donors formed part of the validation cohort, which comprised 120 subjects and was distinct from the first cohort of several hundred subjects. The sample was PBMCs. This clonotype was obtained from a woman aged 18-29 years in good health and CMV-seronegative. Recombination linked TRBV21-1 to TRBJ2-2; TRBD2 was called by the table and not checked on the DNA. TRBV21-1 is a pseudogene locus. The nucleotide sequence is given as TGTGCCAGCAGCAACGCTAGCGGGAGCACCGGGGAGCTGTTTTTT. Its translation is CASSNASGSTGELFF.